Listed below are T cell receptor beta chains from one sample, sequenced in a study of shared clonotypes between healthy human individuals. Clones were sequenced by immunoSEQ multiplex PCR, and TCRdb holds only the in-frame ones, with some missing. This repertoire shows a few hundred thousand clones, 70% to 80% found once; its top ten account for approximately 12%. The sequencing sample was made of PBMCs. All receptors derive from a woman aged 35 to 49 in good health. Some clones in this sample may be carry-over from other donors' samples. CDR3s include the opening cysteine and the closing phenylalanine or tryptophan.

CASSLLGQKNTEAFF,TRBV28
CASSFGGRNTEAFF,TRBV11-1
CASSLQGIEKLFF,TRBV7-8
CASTTGGNINYGYTF,TRBV21-1
CASSTRQGAETQYF,TRBV7-6
CASSPAWWGGSSYNEQFF,TRBV7-2
CASGPMRFGDIQYF,TRBV6-1
CASSFTGETGELFF,TRBV6-4
CASSLGTGKQPQHF,TRBV7-8
CASSKRYLAKNIQYF,TRBV21-1
CASSLGVAGAYNEQFF,TRBV7-9
CASSLGNSGRAGTGELFF,TRBV5-1
CAWSPPAWKDEAFF,TRBV30
CASSLRGGTTYEQYF,TRBV7-2
CASSAQGADTEAFF,TRBV9
CASARAGANVLTF,TRBV18
CASSPGGRGRNEQFF,TRBV7-3
CASSLSGTNEQYF,TRBV18
CASSVTSYEQYF,TRBV7-2
CASSFVGADTGELFF,TRBV7-6
CAWSVVPHSYEQYF,TRBV30
CASSLARGTGYDQPQHF,TRBV7-9
CASSHVGADLTYEQYF,TRBV11-2
CATSRAGLAGRDEQFF,TRBV15
CASSLDRMRAFF,TRBV7-9
CASSQASGDGYTF,TRBV18
CASSQGARYEQYF,TRBV18
CASSEGQGIQPQHF,TRBV18
CATRLAGGAAFF,TRBV10-3
CASRLAGSSGANVLTF,TRBV28
CASSPPSGGSYEQYF,TRBV6-5
CASSLEGTLNQPQHF,TRBV5-8
CASSEIAGVGNEQFF,TRBV6-4
CASTQEGRRTGELFF,TRBV28
CASSEPYPSGNYNEQFF,TRBV25-1
CASSLKIPGLGVRSNQPQHF,TRBV5-8
CATSRGTSGSPLNNEQFF,TRBV15
CASSQTGGSLEQYF,TRBV27
CASSQVVRQGGGDQPQHF,TRBV4-1
CASSPSGSDEQYF,TRBV7-9
CASSPAGGGWNYGYTF,TRBV9
CASSFYTTNEKLFF,TRBV2
CASRSGTGGYEQYF,TRBV5-5
CSAHRTPYEQFF,TRBV29-1
CASSLGGRSHYGYTF,TRBV5-4
CASSQGGVDPRLF,TRBV4-1
CASSSGTSTDTQYF,TRBV5-4
CASSLGENEKLFF,TRBV5-1
CAIREPGQGYNEQFF,TRBV10-3
CASSLPGTNYGYTF,TRBV5-5
CASSLVPGGQTRGNYGYTF,TRBV11-2
CASSTPLAGGLYNEQFF,TRBV4-2
CATSRYRLASTYNEQFF,TRBV15